These 12 T cell receptor beta chains came from one sample sequenced in a study of blood T cell repertoires in COVID-19 (dated by TCRdb to the early 2020s). Receptor amplification or capture employed the immunoSEQ multiplex PCR assay. Held by TCRdb, this immuneACCESS table contains in-frame sequences only and omits some clones. Under half of the omission traces to an unresolved V gene where checked; the cause of the rest is unknown. For this sample there are approximately 49,000 clones; approximately 81% appear just once. The ten top clones hold about 22% of the sample. The sequenced sample was peripheral blood. The origin of the receptors is an elderly woman with COVID-19, enrolled during active disease.

This chain uses TRBV30 with TRBJ2-7, with 7 bases that match TRBD1. The CDR3 runs 14 residues. Germline V lookup: CDR1 GTSNPN, CDR2 SVGIG (reference sequence). After removal of 2 bases from V and 2 bases from J, the junction contained 6 bases not matched to a gene. CDR3 protein: CAWSFRQGAYEQYF. The CDR3 DNA is TGTGCCTGGAGTTTTCGGCAGGGGGCCTACGAGCAGTACTTC.

This clone was found a few times. The chain is built from TRBV27 and TRBJ1-2, with unresolved D. The CDR3 totals 12 residues. Germline values: CDR1 MNHEY, CDR2 SMNVEV (reference sequence). Trimming removed 5 bases at V and 4 bases at J, with 8 bases between. The CDR3 loop reads CASSPGSYGYTF. The CDR3 bases are TGTGCCAGCAGTCCGGGGTCCTATGGCTACACCTTC.

The V gene is TRBV12-3 or TRBV12-4, the J gene TRBJ1-2; TRBD1 matches 7 bases. With 7 bases clipped from V and 6 bases from J, the junction kept 5 bases outside the gene matches. This CDR3 is built from 12 residues. CDR3 in amino acids: CASIDRENGYTF. The CDR3 DNA sequence: TGTGCCAGCATCGACAGGGAAAATGGCTACACCTTC.

The chain carries TRBV2 and TRBJ1-2; 7 bases map to TRBD1. After removal of 10 bases from V and 4 bases from J, the junction contained 6 bases not matched to a gene. The V gene's germline CDR1 is SNHLY and CDR2 FYNNEI. The CDR3 length is 12 residues. The CDR3, as DNA: TGTGCCAAAAAAGGGACAGCCTATGGCTACACCTTC. It encodes CAKKGTAYGYTF.

This clone showed up many times. The chain joins TRBV7-3 to TRBJ2-3; D is perhaps TRBD2 (5 bases). The CDR3 loop spans 13 amino acids. Per the germline V gene, CDR1 is SGHTA and CDR2 is FQGTGA. V gave up 5 bases and J gave up 3 bases, with 9 bases separating them. The chain's CDR3 is CASSPPGTDTQYF. CDR3 bases: TGTGCCAGCAGCCCACCGGGAACAGATACGCAGTATTTT.

This clone was found once. The chain carries TRBV7-9 and TRBJ2-3; TRBD2 matches at 7 bases. Per germline, CDR1 SEHNR and CDR2 FQNEAQ (reference sequence). The CDR3 loop spans 13 amino acids. J lost 4 bases, V lost 8 bases, and 6 bases had no gene match. The CDR3 DNA sequence: TGTGCCAGCGTAAGTGGGAGGGCAGATACGCAGTATTTT. It translates to CASVSGRADTQYF. Complete variable domain (other parts from reference TRBV7-9 and TRBJ2-3): DTGVSQNPRHKITKRGQNVTFRCDPISEHNRLYWYRQTLGQGPEFLTYFQNEAQLEKSRLLSDRFSAERPKGSFSTLEIQRTEQGDSAMYLCASVSGRADTQYFGPGTRLTVL.

The rearrangement uses TRBV29-1 and TRBJ2-5, with D possibly TRBD1 on 6 matching bases. The germline CDR1 and CDR2 sequences are SQVTM and ANQGSEA. V was shortened by 5 bases and J by 5 bases, with 18 bases between the two germline ends. The CDR3 extends over 14 amino acids. The CDR3 DNA reads TGCAGCGTTTCGGGGCCAGGGGTTGGGGAGACCCAGTACTTC. Its translation is CSVSGPGVGETQYF.

In this sample, this clone turned up once. The chain employs TRBV3-1 (or the pseudogene TRBV3-2) and TRBJ2-2; the D gene is possibly TRBD2 (5 bases). Germline-derived CDR1 and CDR2 are LGHDT and YNNKEL (reference sequence). Trimming took 4 bases from V and 6 from J, leaving 18 bases between them. This CDR3 is 16 amino acids long. The CDR3 nucleotides are TGTGCCAGCAGCCCAACTAGATCTCGGTCTGCCGGGGAGCTGTTTTTT. This sequence encodes CASSPTRSRSAGELFF.

The genes are TRBV19 and TRBJ2-2; D possibly corresponds to TRBD2 (5 bases). Germline values: CDR1 LNHDA, CDR2 SQIVND (reference sequence). The CDR3 contains 14 residues. The germline V and J ends were trimmed by 3 bases and 4 bases, with 9 bases remaining between them. The CDR3 protein is CASSIGLATGELFF. The CDR3 coding sequence is TGTGCCAGTAGTATCGGTCTAGCCACCGGGGAGCTGTTTTTT.

This rearrangement joins TRBV7-9 to TRBJ2-5; D gene uncertain. This CDR3 is built from 14 residues. Trimming took off 5 bases at V and 7 bases at J, with 17 bases between the two ends. Germline lookup yields CDR1 SEHNR and CDR2 FQNEAQ (reference sequence). The CDR3 region is CASSPLGTLGTQYF. In DNA form, the CDR3 reads TGTGCCAGCAGCCCCTTGGGCACCTTAGGGACCCAGTACTTC.

The rearrangement uses TRBV4-2 and TRBJ2-1; TRBD2 matches 10 bases. V was clipped by 3 bases and J by 6 bases; unmatched bases: 5. Germline values: CDR1 LGHNA, CDR2 YNFKEQ. This CDR3 region has 15 residues. CDR3: CASSHLAGDLNEQFF. The CDR3 nucleotides are TGTGCCAGCAGCCACCTAGCGGGAGACCTCAATGAGCAGTTCTTC.

The chain links TRBV24-1 to TRBJ2-3; weak D call: TRBD2 (6 bases). The CDR3 has 13 amino acids. Trimming removed 6 bases from V and 11 bases from J, with 17 bases in between. CDR1 is KGHDR, CDR2 SFDVKD, per germline. The DNA for the CDR3 is TGTGCCACCAGTAAGCGGGCGGTCCGCGGGCAGTATTTT. It is translated as CATSKRAVRGQYF.